The rows below give T cell receptor beta chains drawn from one sample of a study of T cells in Graves' hyperthyroidism and ophthalmopathy. MiXCR, run by TCRdb on the multiplex PCR reads, gives a single entry per CDR3 protein. The table lists more than 550,000 distinct CDR3 sequences, 18% of them singletons, with around 15% in the top ten. Sequenced: blood. The receptors originated from a woman aged 50 to 60 with Graves' hyperthyroidism that later progressed to Graves' ophthalmopathy. Each CDR3 is given with its conserved first and last residue. Fields, in order: V gene, CDR3 length, J gene, CDR3 protein.

TRBV5-6	15	TRBJ1-2	CASSLIIATNYGYTF
TRBV7-9	13	TRBJ2-1	CASSLQAGREQFF
TRBV5-1	17	TRBJ2-5	CASSLAPTGALQETQYF
TRBV7-8	14	TRBJ1-4	CASRRDGPFEKLFF
TRBV5-5	15	TRBJ2-1	CASSSSAFSYNEQFF
TRBV19	16	TRBJ1-4	CASSPVGQGRNEKLFF
TRBV6-1	15	TRBJ2-7	CASSEYETVSYEQYF
TRBV7-8	15	TRBJ2-7	CASSLVDRESYEQYF
TRBV12-3/TRBV12-4	13	TRBJ2-1	CASRGTLGNEQFF
TRBV9	12	TRBJ1-2	CASSGTLGGYTF